Listed here are 30 T cell receptor beta chains from one sample, sequenced in a study of T cell changes during pregnancy in multiple sclerosis. Sequencing was performed with immunoSEQ multiplex PCR; in TCRdb, only in-frame clones are kept and a portion is missing. The sample records about 22,000 clones, 91% being singletons. The source material was CD4+ T cells from peripheral blood mononuclear cells, sampled after pregnancy. Receptors originate from a female donor in good health, enrolled as a control in a pregnancy study.

The chain recombines TRBV18 with TRBJ2-3, with TRBD2 identical over 8 bases. Germline trimming cut 3 bases from V and 4 bases from J; bases unmatched to any gene: 6. The CDR3 is 15 amino acids. Germline lookup yields CDR1 KGHSH and CDR2 LQKENI. The CDR3: CASSPQSGGPDTQYF. In DNA, the CDR3 is TGTGCCAGCTCACCGCAAAGCGGGGGACCAGATACGCAGTATTTT.

V is TRBV7-9 and J is TRBJ1-4; 7 nucleotides align to TRBD1. Trimming took 6 bases from V and 4 from J; bases not matched to a gene: 8. Germline CDR1 SEHNR, CDR2 FQNEAQ (reference sequence). CDR3 size: 15 residues. CDR3 bases: TGTGCCAGCAGTCCAACAGGGGTTAGTAATGAAAAACTGTTTTTT. Its protein is CASSPTGVSNEKLFF.

The chain combines TRBV19 with TRBJ2-5; 9 nucleotides line up with TRBD1. The CDR3 contains 15 residues. J gave up 5 bases and V 2 bases, and 6 bases lay outside the gene matches. The germline V gene encodes CDR1 LNHDA and CDR2 SQIVND (reference sequence). CDR3 in amino acids: CASSILTGGWETQYF. In DNA form, the CDR3 reads TGTGCCAGTAGTATATTAACAGGGGGCTGGGAGACCCAGTACTTC.

The chain has TRBV27 and TRBJ2-3, with D possibly being TRBD2 (5 bases). The ends were cut back, 6 bases at V and 0 bases at J, with 10 bases in the middle. This CDR3 is built from 14 residues. CDR1 and CDR2 (germline): MNHEY, SMNVEV (reference sequence). This CDR3 is CASRWTGSTDTQYF. The CDR3 nucleotides read TGTGCCAGCAGGTGGACTGGAAGCACAGATACGCAGTATTTT.

V gene TRBV12-5 combines with J gene TRBJ1-2; D call uncertain. The V end lost 5 bases, the J end lost 4 bases, and 8 bases lay between the germline ends. Germline V gives CDR1 LGHNT, CDR2 FRNRAP. This CDR3 has 12 amino acids. CDR3 sequence (DNA): TGTGCTAGTGGTCGCTCCGGCTATGGCTACACCTTC. Protein product: CASGRSGYGYTF.

Within the sample, this clone is medium-sized (0.01 to 0.1%). The chain employs TRBV2 and TRBJ2-7; possible D gene TRBD1, 6 bases. The CDR3 extends over 14 amino acids. Between the trimmed V and J ends, which lost 7 bases and 4 bases, there was a span of 17 bases. Germline V gene lookup returns CDR1 SNHLY and CDR2 FYNNEI. CDR3 region: CASKQLAQGYEQYF. CDR3 coding DNA: TGTGCCAGCAAGCAATTGGCGCAGGGGTACGAGCAGTACTTC.

This chain uses TRBV29-1 with TRBJ1-1; no clear D gene. The CDR3 loop spans 13 amino acids. Looked up from germline, CDR1 is SQVTM and CDR2 is ANQGSEA. V was pared by 0 bases and J by 4 bases, with 9 bases between. This CDR3 reads CSVEDMGSTEAFF. The DNA of the CDR3 is TGCAGCGTTGAAGATATGGGGAGCACTGAAGCTTTCTTT.

Written as DNA, the CDR3 is TGTGCCACCAGCAGACTCCAAGCTTATCAGCCCCAGCATTTT. This encodes CATSRLQAYQPQHF. The V gene is TRBV15, the J gene TRBJ1-5; D is undetermined. The length of the CDR3 is 14 residues. The germline V and J ends were trimmed by 2 bases and 5 bases, with 10 bases remaining between them. Germline V gene data show CDR1 as LNHNV and CDR2 as YYDKDF (reference sequence).

The chain uses TRBV2 and TRBJ1-5; 7 nucleotides agree with TRBD1. In germline, CDR1 is SNHLY, CDR2 FYNNEI. V gave up 4 bases and J gave up 6 bases; unmatched junction bases: 9. The CDR3 spans 15 residues. The CDR3 is CASSVGQGVLQPQHF. DNA for the CDR3: TGTGCCAGCAGTGTGGGCCAGGGGGTCCTTCAGCCCCAGCATTTT.

The CDR3 loop reads CASSRERGGHEQYF. Written as DNA, the CDR3 is TGTGCCAGCAGCCGGGAGCGGGGGGGCCACGAGCAGTACTTC. The V gene is TRBV4-2, the J gene TRBJ2-7, with TRBD2 identical over 10 bases. Germline V gene lookup returns CDR1 LGHNA and CDR2 YNFKEQ. The CDR3 extends over 14 amino acids. V lost 4 bases and J lost 5; bases outside the gene matches: 5.

The CDR3 DNA sequence: TGCAGTGCTAAAGCGAACACTGAAGCTTTCTTT. Its translation is CSAKANTEAFF. The chain is built from TRBV20-1 and TRBJ1-1; D gene uncertain. The CDR3 extends over 11 amino acids. The V end was cut by 4 bases, the J end by 1 base, with 4 bases between. Per the germline V gene, CDR1 is DFQATT and CDR2 is SNEGSKA (reference sequence).

This rearrangement joins TRBV11-2 to TRBJ1-4; weak D call: TRBD1 (5 bases). The CDR3 loop spans 15 amino acids. The germline V gene has CDR1 SGHAT and CDR2 FQNNGV. Trimming pared 3 bases from V and 5 bases from J, leaving 13 bases between. The CDR3 DNA sequence: TGTGCCAGCAGCTTTGCGGGGGAAAGGAATGAAAAACTGTTTTTT. This gives the protein CASSFAGERNEKLFF.

J is TRBJ2-7 and V is TRBV4-1; D possibly corresponds to TRBD1 (5 bases). Germline loops: CDR1 MGHRA, CDR2 YSYEKL. With 0 bases removed from V and 0 bases from J, the gap between germline ends came to 12 bases. The CDR3 is made up of 16 amino acids. CDR3 coding DNA: TGCGCCAGCAGCCAAGAGGCAGTAGGGGCCTCCTACGAGCAGTACTTC. Translated: CASSQEAVGASYEQYF.

The chain has TRBV18 and TRBJ2-3; 7 bases line up with TRBD2. This CDR3 has 15 amino acids. V shed 4 bases and J 4 bases; nucleotides not matched to a gene: 8. Germline lookup yields CDR1 KGHSH and CDR2 LQKENI. The CDR3: CASSRGLGKADTQYF. The DNA for the CDR3 is TGTGCCAGCTCACGAGGACTAGGAAAGGCAGATACGCAGTATTTT.

The chain combines TRBV12-5 with TRBJ2-7; D possibly corresponds to TRBD1 (6 bases). Trimming stripped 5 bases from V and 4 bases from J, with 9 bases between. Looked up from germline, CDR1 is LGHNT and CDR2 is FRNRAP. CDR3 length equals 12 residues. CDR3 nucleotides: TGTGCTAGTGGTAGGCAGGGGTACGAGCAGTACTTC. Encoded protein: CASGRQGYEQYF.

The J gene is TRBJ1-2, the V gene TRBV4-3; 7 nucleotides match TRBD1. Trimming took 5 bases from V and 3 from J; bases not matched to a gene: 3. CDR3 length: 13 residues. The germline V gene has CDR1 LGHNA and CDR2 YSLEER. CDR3 DNA: TGCGCCAGCAGCTTGGGACAGTACTATGGCTACACCTTC. Translated: CASSLGQYYGYTF.

The chain carries TRBV27 and TRBJ2-1, with TRBD2 matching over 11 bases. Germline lookup yields CDR1 MNHEY and CDR2 SMNVEV (reference sequence). The J segment lost 5 bases and the V segment lost 5 bases, leaving 5 bases of the junction unmatched. The CDR3 is made up of 15 amino acids. The CDR3 DNA reads TGTGCCAGCAGTGTCCCGGGACTAGCGGACAATGAGCAGTTCTTC. Translating it yields CASSVPGLADNEQFF.

V and J are TRBV18 and TRBJ2-2; possible D gene TRBD2, 6 bases. The germline V gene has CDR1 KGHSH and CDR2 LQKENI. The CDR3 runs to 17 residues. The V end was cut by 2 bases, the J end by 5 bases, with 18 bases between. CDR3 sequence (DNA): TGTGCCAGCTCACCAACGCGGGGCCTCCAGAGGACCGGGGAGCTGTTTTTT. Translating it yields CASSPTRGLQRTGELFF.

This sequence joins TRBV7-2 and TRBJ2-1, with D possibly TRBD1 on 6 matching bases. V was cut by 7 bases and J by 7 bases, with 14 bases left in between. This CDR3 has 13 amino acids. CDR1 SGHTA and CDR2 FQGNSA come from the germline V gene. CDR3 coding DNA: TGTGCCAGCATCAAACTCAGGGGAAATGAGCAGTTCTTC. Its translation is CASIKLRGNEQFF. The full variable domain, its missing parts supplied by reference TRBV7-2 and TRBJ2-1, is GAGVSQSPSNKVTEKGKDVELRCDPISGHTALYWYRQSLGQGLEFLIYFQGNSAPDKSGLPSDRFSAERTGGSVSTLTIQRTQQEDSAVYLCASIKLRGNEQFFGPGTRLTVL.

The genes are TRBV7-3 and TRBJ1-1, with D unclear. Germline CDR1 and CDR2: SGHTA and FQGTGA. This CDR3 is built from 15 residues. The ends were cut back, 2 bases at V and 0 bases at J, with 10 bases in the middle. Here the CDR3 reads CASSLGPGVNTEAFF. CDR3 DNA: TGTGCCAGCAGCTTAGGGCCCGGGGTGAACACTGAAGCTTTCTTT.

This chain links TRBV2 with TRBJ2-7; TRBD2 matches at 11 bases. V shed 4 bases and J 6 bases; nucleotides not matched to a gene: 8. CDR3 length equals 15 residues. Germline V gene lookup returns CDR1 SNHLY and CDR2 FYNNEI. The CDR3 bases are TGTGCCAGCAGTGGTACTAGCGGGAGACGGGGCGAGCAGTACTTC. Its translation is CASSGTSGRRGEQYF.

The CDR3 coding sequence is TGTGCCAGTAGTATGCGAGGGTACACTGAAGCTTTCTTT. This codes for CASSMRGYTEAFF. The V call is TRBV19, the J call TRBJ1-1; D is uncertain. Germline loops: CDR1 LNHDA, CDR2 SQIVND (reference sequence). Trimming took off 3 bases at V and 3 bases at J, with 8 bases between the two ends. This CDR3 spans 13 amino acids. Full variable domain (remainder filled in from reference TRBV19 and TRBJ1-1): DGGITQSPKYLFRKEGQNVTLSCEQNLNHDAMYWYRQDPGQGLRLIYYSQIVNDFQKGDIAEGYSVSREKKESFPLTVTSAQKNPTAFYLCASSMRGYTEAFFGQGTRLTVV.

To note about this clone: The same CDR3 can be traced to other DNA sequences in this sample. This chain links TRBV13 with TRBJ2-7; no definite D call. This CDR3 contains 13 residues. Germline loops: CDR1 PRHDT, CDR2 FYEKMQ (reference sequence). V lost 5 bases and J lost 4, with 12 bases in between. The CDR3 region has the DNA TGTGCCAGCAGCCTCACCTCAGGTTACGAGCAGTACTTC. Encoded protein: CASSLTSGYEQYF.

The chain links TRBV15 to TRBJ2-7; a weak D match, TRBD2 (6 bases). The CDR3 has 14 amino acids. V dropped 5 bases and J dropped 4 bases, with 15 bases sitting between them. The germline gives CDR1 LNHNV, CDR2 YYDKDF (reference sequence). The CDR3 nucleotides read TGTGCCACCAGCCTAGGGGCGGGGAGATACGAGCAGTACTTC. This encodes CATSLGAGRYEQYF. The full variable domain, completed using reference TRBV15 and TRBJ2-7, is DAMVIQNPRYQVTQFGKPVTLSCSQTLNHNVMYWYQQKSSQAPKLLFHYYDKDFNNEADTPDNFQSRRPNTSFCFLDIRSPGLGDTAMYLCATSLGAGRYEQYFGPGTRLTVT.

V usage is TRBV4-2 and J usage is TRBJ2-6, with 7 bases matching TRBD1. This CDR3 is 17 amino acids long. Germline V CDR1 and CDR2: LGHNA, YNFKEQ. Germline trimming cut 0 bases from V and 2 bases from J; bases unmatched to any gene: 4. The CDR3 nucleotides read TGTGCCAGCAGCCAAGATGGCACAGGGGCTGGGGCCAACGTCCTGACTTTC. It translates to CASSQDGTGAGANVLTF.

This clone was seen once. The J gene is TRBJ2-7, the V gene TRBV28, with D tentatively TRBD2 (7 bases). The CDR3 is 15 residues long. Trimming removed 3 bases from V and 0 bases from J, with 12 bases in between. CDR1 and CDR2 (germline): MDHEN, SYDVKM. The CDR3 region is CASSFWGGPSYEQYF. The CDR3 nucleotides read TGTGCCAGCAGTTTTTGGGGGGGCCCCTCCTACGAGCAGTACTTC.

The chain has TRBV5-1 and TRBJ1-1; weak D call: TRBD1 (6 bases). This CDR3 region has 14 residues. V was shortened by 0 bases and J by 3 bases, with 9 bases between the two germline ends. CDR1 is SGHRS, CDR2 YFSETQ, per germline. As DNA, the CDR3 is TGCGCCAGCAGCTTGGCAGGGGAGTACACTGAAGCTTTCTTT. Translating gives CASSLAGEYTEAFF.

The chain uses TRBV15 and TRBJ2-3, with TRBD2 identical over 8 bases. With V trimmed by 3 bases and J by 4 bases, 12 bases remained unmatched. From germline, CDR1 is LNHNV and CDR2 YYDKDF (reference sequence). The CDR3 sequence is 17 residues long. The CDR3 region has the DNA TGTGCCACCAGCAGGTTAGGACTAGCCGTAATCCCAGATACGCAGTATTTT. Its protein product is CATSRLGLAVIPDTQYF.

The chain joins TRBV6-5 to TRBJ2-1; 9 positions agree with TRBD1. Trimming cost V 2 bases and J 6 bases; bases outside gene matches: 8. The CDR3 length is 16 residues. Germline values: CDR1 MNHEY, CDR2 SVGAGI. The CDR3 loop is CASSYLTGGAGNEQFF. The DNA for the CDR3 is TGTGCCAGCAGTTACCTGACAGGGGGTGCCGGCAATGAGCAGTTCTTC.

The chain carries TRBV27 and TRBJ1-6; maybe TRBD1 (6 bases). CDR1 and CDR2 from the germline V gene are MNHEY and SMNVEV (reference sequence). CDR3 length: 14 residues. Trimming stripped 3 bases from V and 7 bases from J, with 10 bases between. The CDR3 nucleotides read TGTGCCAGCAGTTTTAGGCAGGGGAATTCACCCCTCCACTTT. It yields the protein CASSFRQGNSPLHF.